This TCR beta chain was documented in a study of shared clonotypes between healthy human individuals. The CDR3 extends over 17 amino acids. The V end was cut by 5 bases, the J end by 4 bases, with 20 bases between. CDR1 is SGHTA and CDR2 is FQGNSA in the germline V gene. Profiling relied on immunoSEQ multiplex PCR, and the TCRdb table lists in-frame clones only, not all of them. The sample has more than 2 million clones; approximately 96% are singletons. The chain combines TRBV7-2 with TRBJ2-2, with D possibly TRBD2 on 6 matching bases. Sequencing used naive CD4+ T cells sorted from blood. Noted subset: CD45RA+ positively selected. The clonotype comes from a man aged 18 to 35 in good health. CDR3: CASSLNAGGFLTGELFF. Written as DNA, the CDR3 is TGTGCCAGCAGCCTTAACGCCGGGGGTTTCCTCACCGGGGAGCTGTTTTTT.